Each of the 28 T cell receptor beta chains below was sequenced from the same sample in a study of cytomegalovirus exposure and HLA in healthy donors (dated by TCRdb to between 2016 and 2019). Library generation was performed with the immunoSEQ multiplex PCR assay. For the multiplex PCR, a mixture combining 60 forward primers for TCR Vbeta segments and 13 reverse primers for TCR Jbeta segments was used. Entries here come from immuneACCESS through TCRdb and include only in-frame sequences with V and J called. Some clones fail to appear in such tables; in the studies checked, an unresolved V gene covers under half of the shortfall, and the cause of the remainder is unknown. This sample lists around 150,000 clones; 80% to 90% were detected once. The ten largest clonotypes hold about 2% of the sample. Sequencing used PBMCs. The receptors were sampled from a man between 18 and 29 years old in good health and CMV-seropositive.

The V gene is TRBV7-2, the J gene TRBJ1-5; TRBD1 matches at 10 bases. The CDR3 sequence is 15 residues long. The germline V gene encodes CDR1 SGHTA and CDR2 FQGNSA. V gave up 4 bases and J gave up 6 bases; unmatched junction bases: 6. This CDR3 reads CASSWTGGIGQPQHF. CDR3 nucleotide sequence: TGTGCCAGCAGCTGGACAGGGGGGATCGGTCAGCCCCAGCATTTT.

This clone was counted a few times. The chain couples TRBV19 to TRBJ1-1, with 7 bases lining up with TRBD1. J was trimmed by 4 bases and V by 7 bases; bases with no gene match: 6. The CDR3 sequence is 13 residues long. The germline gives CDR1 LNHDA, CDR2 SQIVND (reference sequence). CDR3: CASTLTGTTEAFF. The CDR3 bases are TGTGCCAGTACCCTGACAGGGACCACTGAAGCTTTCTTT.

The V call is TRBV11-2, the J call TRBJ2-7, with 10 bases matching TRBD2. The J segment lost 1 base and the V segment lost 4 bases, leaving 13 bases of the junction unmatched. Germline CDR1 reads SGHAT; CDR2 reads FQNNGV. The CDR3 length is 18 residues. The CDR3 is CASSSSNTGTSESYEQYF. In DNA form, the CDR3 reads TGTGCCAGCAGCTCGTCGAATACCGGGACTAGCGAATCCTACGAGCAGTACTTC.

The chain uses TRBV6-1 and TRBJ1-1, with D tentatively TRBD1 (5 bases). Germline lookup yields CDR1 MNHNS and CDR2 SASEGT. Trimming cost V 4 bases and J 11 bases, with 17 bases left between them. The CDR3 covers 13 residues. This chain's CDR3 is CASSAILAQGAFF. CDR3 in DNA: TGTGCCAGCAGTGCCATTCTCGCCCAGGGCGCTTTCTTT.

This clone was observed a handful of times. V usage is TRBV6-6 and J usage is TRBJ1-5, with D tentatively TRBD1 (6 bases). The CDR3 runs 15 residues. Germline assignment: CDR1 MNHNY and CDR2 SVGAGI (reference sequence). Trimming removed 6 bases from V and 3 bases from J, with 15 bases in between. This CDR3 is CASRNREGPNQPQHF. The CDR3 nucleotides read TGTGCCAGCAGAAACAGGGAAGGGCCCAATCAGCCCCAGCATTTT.

The chain combines TRBV19 with TRBJ2-3; 10 nucleotides line up with TRBD2. Per germline, CDR1 LNHDA and CDR2 SQIVND (reference sequence). J gave up 2 bases and V 5 bases, and 7 bases lay outside the gene matches. CDR3 size: 16 residues. The CDR3 nucleotides are TGTGCCAGTAGTGCCCTAGCGGGGGTAGCCACAGATACGCAGTATTTT. Translated, it gives CASSALAGVATDTQYF.

This clone was detected a few times. The chain has TRBV10-2 and TRBJ2-1, with 11 bases matching TRBD2. The V and J ends lost 4 bases and 5 bases, in that order; junction bases with no gene match: 7. The CDR3 runs 16 residues. Per the germline V gene, CDR1 is WSHSY and CDR2 is SAAADI. The DNA for the CDR3 is TGCGCCAGCAGTGGACTAGCGGGGTACCAGGACAATGAGCAGTTCTTC. Protein product: CASSGLAGYQDNEQFF.

This rearrangement joins TRBV15 to TRBJ1-4; TRBD1 aligns across 7 bases. Germline CDR1 is LNHNV and CDR2 is YYDKDF (reference sequence). J gave up 11 bases and V 1 base, and 10 bases lay outside the gene matches. This CDR3 region has 15 residues. The CDR3 nucleotides read TGTGCCACCAGCAGAGGGGATGAGGGGGCTGGGAAACTGTTTTTT. It yields the protein CATSRGDEGAGKLFF.

The chain joins TRBV5-1 to TRBJ1-2; 8 nucleotides match TRBD1. Germline-derived CDR1 and CDR2 are SGHRS and YFSETQ. The CDR3 covers 20 residues. Trimming removed 7 bases from V and 0 bases from J; junction bases left unmatched: 23. This CDR3 is CASRPGSSQPGQATNYGYTF. The CDR3 region has the DNA TGCGCCAGCCGCCCGGGCAGCTCACAACCGGGACAGGCTACTAACTATGGCTACACCTTC.

J is TRBJ1-5 and V is TRBV4-1; D not resolved. The CDR3 covers 15 residues. CDR1 is MGHRA and CDR2 is YSYEKL in the germline V gene. V was pared by 0 bases and J by 7 bases, with 13 bases between. CDR3 nucleotides: TGCGCCAGCAGCCAAGATTTCCGGGTCCCCCAGCCCCAGCATTTT. This codes for CASSQDFRVPQPQHF.

The V call is TRBV9, the J call TRBJ1-2; D is unclear. The germline V and J ends were trimmed by 3 bases and 14 bases, with 14 bases remaining between them. The CDR3 is made up of 11 amino acids. Germline assignment: CDR1 SGDLS and CDR2 YYNGEE. In DNA, the CDR3 is TGTGCCAGCAGCGGCAACCTAGACTTGACCTTC. Its translation is CASSGNLDLTF.

The chain recombines TRBV30 with TRBJ2-7; D is uncertain. V lost 2 bases and J lost 3, with 11 bases in between. The CDR3 has 13 amino acids. Germline V lookup: CDR1 GTSNPN, CDR2 SVGIG (reference sequence). The CDR3 spells CAWSTRNYYEQYF. The CDR3 DNA is TGTGCCTGGAGTACCCGGAACTACTACGAGCAGTACTTC.

This chain uses TRBV6-1 with TRBJ2-7, with D maybe TRBD1 (5 bases). Germline V CDR1 and CDR2: MNHNS, SASEGT. The CDR3 covers 14 residues. V was clipped by 8 bases and J by 3 bases, with 17 bases between them. CDR3 amino acids: CASCPRQNIYEQYF. The CDR3 bases are TGTGCCAGCTGTCCCCGACAGAACATCTACGAGCAGTACTTC.

As DNA, the CDR3 is TGTGCCAGCAGCCCACGGACGGGGGAGACCCAGTACTTC. It is translated as CASSPRTGETQYF. The chain couples TRBV7-2 to TRBJ2-5; D perhaps matches TRBD2 (5 bases). Germline CDR1 is SGHTA and CDR2 is FQGNSA. The CDR3 runs 13 residues. V was shortened by 5 bases and J by 5 bases, with 12 bases between the two germline ends. Full variable domain (outside the CDR3, taken from reference TRBV7-2 and TRBJ2-5): GAGVSQSPSNKVTEKGKDVELRCDPISGHTALYWYRQSLGQGLEFLIYFQGNSAPDKSGLPSDRFSAERTGGSVSTLTIQRTQQEDSAVYLCASSPRTGETQYFGPGTRLLVL.

This rearrangement joins TRBV27 to TRBJ1-1, with TRBD1 matching over 7 bases. Germline V gene lookup returns CDR1 MNHEY and CDR2 SMNVEV (reference sequence). V dropped 4 bases and J dropped 0; count of bases not matched to a gene: 5. The CDR3 consists of 15 residues. In DNA form, the CDR3 reads TGTGCCAGCAGTTCGGGACAGCCCATGAACACTGAAGCTTTCTTT. This encodes CASSSGQPMNTEAFF.

The rearrangement joins TRBV5-1 to TRBJ1-1, with TRBD1 identical over 9 bases. The V and J ends lost 3 bases and 4 bases, in that order; junction bases with no gene match: 7. Germline lookup yields CDR1 SGHRS and CDR2 YFSETQ. The CDR3 covers 15 residues. CDR3 in DNA: TGCGCCAGCAGCTCCGGGACAGGGCTGAGCACTGAAGCTTTCTTT. Its translation is CASSSGTGLSTEAFF.

This clone was observed a few times. The V and J genes are TRBV6-1 and TRBJ2-2, with D perhaps TRBD2 (7 bases). Trimming cost V 8 bases and J 5 bases, with 18 bases left between them. The CDR3 loop spans 15 amino acids. Germline assignment: CDR1 MNHNS and CDR2 SASEGT. CDR3 sequence: CASVQGGGHTGELFF. DNA for the CDR3: TGTGCCAGCGTCCAAGGGGGGGGGCATACCGGGGAGCTGTTTTTT.

The gene calls are TRBV4-3 and TRBJ1-1, with a tentative D call TRBD1 (6 bases). Trimming left V 6 bases short and J 1 base short, with 9 bases between. CDR3 length: 13 amino acids. The germline gives CDR1 LGHNA, CDR2 YSLEER. Here the CDR3 reads CASRGQTNTEAFF. The CDR3 DNA reads TGCGCCAGCAGAGGACAGACGAACACTGAAGCTTTCTTT.

The V gene is TRBV4-3, the J gene TRBJ1-6; a weak D match, TRBD1 (6 bases). The germline gives CDR1 LGHNA, CDR2 YSLEER. The CDR3 extends over 16 amino acids. Trimming took 4 bases from V and 9 from J, leaving 19 bases between them. The CDR3 sequence: CASSPETGGGGSPLHF. CDR3 coding DNA: TGCGCCAGCAGCCCAGAGACGGGGGGCGGTGGTTCACCCCTCCACTTT.

J is TRBJ1-2 and V is TRBV7-8, with a tentative D call TRBD1 (5 bases). Germline CDR1 and CDR2: SGHVS and FQNEAQ. V shed 5 bases and J shed 2 bases, with 9 bases lying between them. The CDR3 sequence is 13 residues long. The CDR3: CASSTRQNYGYTF. The CDR3 DNA follows: TGTGCCAGCAGCACCCGACAGAACTATGGCTACACCTTC.

The gene calls are TRBV13 and TRBJ2-5; 8 bases agree with TRBD2. V lost 1 base, J lost 2 bases, and 6 bases stayed unmatched. Germline V gives CDR1 PRHDT, CDR2 FYEKMQ (reference sequence). The CDR3 is 16 residues long. CDR3 bases: TGTGCCAGCAGCTTAGTCGGAGCGGGGGATCAAGAGACCCAGTACTTC. Translation: CASSLVGAGDQETQYF.

This chain joins TRBV13 and TRBJ1-3; 7 bases match TRBD1. Germline V gives CDR1 PRHDT, CDR2 FYEKMQ (reference sequence). The CDR3 has 17 residues. V shed 5 bases, J shed 0 bases, and the junction held 10 bases outside the gene matches. CDR3 bases: TGTGCCAGCAGCCCAACTACAACAGGGGTCTCTGGAAACACCATATATTTT. Encoded protein: CASSPTTTGVSGNTIYF. Full variable domain (rest looked up from reference TRBV13 and TRBJ1-3): AAGVIQSPRHLIKEKRETATLKCYPIPRHDTVYWYQQGPGQDPQFLISFYEKMQSDKGSIPDRFSAQQFSDYHSELNMSSLELGDSALYFCASSPTTTGVSGNTIYFGEGSWLTVV.

This clone was observed a handful of times. This chain links TRBV7-9 with TRBJ1-2, with 9 bases lining up with TRBD1. The germline gives CDR1 SEHNR, CDR2 FQNEAQ (reference sequence). The CDR3 extends over 14 amino acids. V trimming: 0 bases; J trimming: 8 bases; junction bases outside the gene matches: 4. The CDR3 region is CASSLAGTGFGYTF. The CDR3, as DNA: TGTGCCAGCAGCTTAGCGGGGACAGGGTTCGGCTACACCTTC.

J is TRBJ2-5 and V is TRBV7-3; 7 nucleotides line up with TRBD2. The length of the CDR3 is 13 residues. Per the germline V gene, CDR1 is SGHTA and CDR2 is FQGTGA. Losses at the gene ends were 6 bases for V and 6 bases for J; bases not matched to a gene: 7. CDR3 sequence: CASSQLAFQTQYF. The CDR3 DNA sequence: TGTGCCAGCAGTCAACTAGCGTTCCAGACCCAGTACTTC. The complete variable domain, with remaining parts taken from reference TRBV7-3 and TRBJ2-5, reads GAGVSQTPSNKVTEKGKYVELRCDPISGHTALYWYRQSLGQGPEFLIYFQGTGAADDSGLPNDRFFAVRPEGSVSTLKIQRTERGDSAVYLCASSQLAFQTQYFGPGTRLLVL.

The rearrangement links TRBV10-3 to TRBJ1-2; 7 bases map to TRBD1. In germline, CDR1 is ENHRY, CDR2 SYGVKD. The CDR3 extends over 12 amino acids. V was clipped by 6 bases and J by 4 bases; unmatched bases: 2. In DNA, the CDR3 is TGTGCCATCAGCCGGGACAGCTATGGCTACACCTTC. Amino acid sequence: CAISRDSYGYTF.

The V gene is TRBV6-4, the J gene TRBJ2-1; TRBD1 agrees at 9 bases. The CDR3 contains 15 residues. Germline V gene sequence: CDR1 MRHNA, CDR2 SNTAGT. V dropped 0 bases and J dropped 3; count of bases not matched to a gene: 0. CDR3 protein: CASSDSTGGYNEQFF. The CDR3 DNA is TGTGCCAGCAGTGACTCGACAGGGGGCTACAATGAGCAGTTCTTC.

The rearrangement uses TRBV7-2 and TRBJ1-2, with 7 bases identical to TRBD1. CDR1 is SGHTA, CDR2 FQGNSA, per germline. V lost 5 bases to trimming and J lost 10 bases; unmatched junction nucleotides: 10. This CDR3 is built from 13 residues. The CDR3 protein is CASSPGQAPYYTF. The CDR3 DNA reads as TGTGCCAGCAGCCCCGGACAGGCCCCATACTACACCTTC. Full variable domain (rest looked up from reference TRBV7-2 and TRBJ1-2): GAGVSQSPSNKVTEKGKDVELRCDPISGHTALYWYRQSLGQGLEFLIYFQGNSAPDKSGLPSDRFSAERTGGSVSTLTIQRTQQEDSAVYLCASSPGQAPYYTFGSGTRLTVV.

This clone was counted a few times. The chain couples TRBV14 to TRBJ2-1, with a possible D match to TRBD2 (6 bases). The CDR3 covers 14 residues. CDR1 SGHDN and CDR2 FVKESK come from the germline V gene. The V end lost 0 bases, the J end lost 5 bases, and 8 bases lay between the germline ends. The CDR3 nucleotides read TGTGCCAGCAGCCAAGAGTGGAGGGACAATGAGCAGTTCTTC. Translating gives CASSQEWRDNEQFF.